A selection of T cell receptor beta chains follows, all from one sample in a study of blood T cell repertoires in COVID-19. Generated by immunoSEQ multiplex PCR, the TCRdb table keeps only in-frame clones and is missing some. The sample has roughly 250,000 clones; over 80% are singletons. Sequencing was performed on PBMCs or T cells enriched from blood (not recorded which). These receptors were taken from a human donor in a cohort exposed to, infected with or recovered from COVID-19 (not recorded which). The donor label of this sample is uncertain. The CDR3 runs from the conserved cysteine through the conserved F or W. The order of the fields is D gene, V gene, J gene, clone size, CDR3 DNA, CDR3 protein. The D gene is left open where the match is weak. Some rows mark clone size as missing; the rest say once, few, many or name a class of expanded clone.

.	TRBV11-2	TRBJ2-5	.	TGTGCCAGCAGCTTGTTGAGAGGCCAGTACTTC	CASSLLRGQYF
TRBD1	TRBV27	TRBJ1-6	few	TGTGCCAGCAGTTTAGGACAGGGGGATTCACCCCTCCACTTT	CASSLGQGDSPLHF
.	TRBV11-1	TRBJ2-5	once	TGTGCCAGCAGTAAGGACAGTGAAGGTGGGGAGACCCAGTACTTC	CASSKDSEGGETQYF
.	TRBV7-2	TRBJ1-1	.	TGTGCCAGCAGCCGTGGCGGGGGGAGGGATGTGGTCACTGAAGCTTTCTTT	CASSRGGGRDVVTEAFF
.	TRBV21-1	TRBJ1-4	.	TGTGCCAGCAGCAAGTGGACCAGGGACAGAGGGGATTTT	CASSKWTRDRGDF
.	TRBV19	TRBJ1-1	.	TGTGCCAGTACTCCTGGCCAGGGTGGAGGGACTGAAGCTTTCTTT	CASTPGQGGGTEAFF
TRBD2	TRBV28	TRBJ2-7	.	TGTGCCAGCAGCCTGACCTGGCGGGGGTACGAGCAGTACTTC	CASSLTWRGYEQYF
.	TRBV2	TRBJ1-1	.	TGTGCCAGCAGTTCACCCCGTAGTTCCGGGTCCGAAGCTTTCTTT	CASSSPRSSGSEAFF
TRBD1	TRBV5-1	TRBJ2-7	.	TGCGCCAGCAGCTTGCAGGGGGAGAACGAGCAGTACTTC	CASSLQGENEQYF
.	TRBV3-1/TRBV3-2	TRBJ2-7	.	TGTGCCAGCAGCCAAGCGGGAGCCCGCTACGAGCAGTACTTC	CASSQAGARYEQYF
TRBD2	TRBV11-2	TRBJ2-7	.	TGTGCCAGCAGCATGGGACTAGCGGTCTACGAGCAGTACTTC	CASSMGLAVYEQYF
TRBD2	TRBV19	TRBJ2-7	.	TGTGCCAGTAGTATTAGGGTCGGCAGGCTAGCGGGCACCTACGAGCAGTACTTC	CASSIRVGRLAGTYEQYF
TRBD1	TRBV4-2	TRBJ2-5	.	TGTGCCAGCAGCCTTACCGGGACAGCGACTCAAGAGACCCAGTACTTC	CASSLTGTATQETQYF
.	TRBV29-1	TRBJ1-5	once	TGCAGCGTGGGCGCGACAGCAAATCAGCCCCAGCATTTT	CSVGATANQPQHF
.	TRBV21-1	TRBJ2-3	once	TGTGCCAGCAGCAAAAATGGACTTCCAGGCACAGATACGCAGTATTTT	CASSKNGLPGTDTQYF
.	TRBV3-1/TRBV3-2	TRBJ1-2	.	TGTGCCAGCAGCCAAAGACAGTATGGCTACACCTTC	CASSQRQYGYTF
.	TRBV7-6	TRBJ1-3	once	TGTGCCAGCAGCCTATACCCCACAGGAGCTGGAAACACCATATATTTT	CASSLYPTGAGNTIYF
TRBD2	TRBV3-1/TRBV3-2	TRBJ2-1	.	TGTGCCAGCAGCCCTATATGGACTAGCGGGGGAAATGAGCAGTTCTTC	CASSPIWTSGGNEQFF
.	TRBV5-1	TRBJ2-7	once	TGCGCCAGCAGCCCCATCGGGGTCTACGAGCAGTACTTC	CASSPIGVYEQYF
TRBD2	TRBV24-1	TRBJ2-4	.	TGTGCCCCCAAGGTCGGGACTAGCGGGGACATTCAGTACTTC	CAPKVGTSGDIQYF
.	TRBV29-1	TRBJ2-3	once	TGCAGCGTTGTAGGCCCCCCTCGGGTCTTAAGAGATACGCAGTATTTT	CSVVGPPRVLRDTQYF
TRBD1	TRBV5-1	TRBJ2-2	.	TGCGCCAGCTCCTGGACAGGGGACACCGGGGAGCTGTTTTTT	CASSWTGDTGELFF
.	TRBV5-4	TRBJ2-2	.	TGTGCCAGCACCTCCATGGGAGGACTGGGAACCGGGGAGCTGTTTTTT	CASTSMGGLGTGELFF
.	TRBV19	TRBJ1-1	.	TGTGCCAGTAGTTTCGCCCGGGAGACTGAAGCTTTCTTT	CASSFARETEAFF
.	TRBV5-1	TRBJ2-3	once	TGCGCCAGCAGCCTCGGGACTCAAGGAGATACGCAGTATTTT	CASSLGTQGDTQYF
.	TRBV5-1	TRBJ2-1	.	TGCGCCAGCAGCCCTAAGACAGCGACCGTGAATGAGCAGTTCTTC	CASSPKTATVNEQFF
TRBD1	TRBV19	TRBJ1-1	.	TGTGCCAGTAGTAGAACAGGGGACGGAAAAACTGAAGCTTTCTTT	CASSRTGDGKTEAFF
.	TRBV4-3	TRBJ1-2	once	TGCGCCAGCAGCCAAGGTTTAGGGAGTCCATATGGCTACACCTTC	CASSQGLGSPYGYTF
.	TRBV7-9	TRBJ1-1	.	TGTGCCAGCAGCTTACGTAGAGGGCAGTTGAACACTGAAGCTTTCTTT	CASSLRRGQLNTEAFF
.	TRBV3-1/TRBV3-2	TRBJ2-3	.	TGTGCCAGCAGCCAATCCGACAGCCTAATCGCGTATTTT	CASSQSDSLIAYF
TRBD1	TRBV6-6	TRBJ1-2	.	TGTGCCAGCAGTCAACTCCCCGACAGGGGCTATGGCTACACCTTC	CASSQLPDRGYGYTF
TRBD1	TRBV5-5	TRBJ2-3	.	TGTGCCAGCAGTCAACTCCCGGGACAGGGGCGTACAGATACGCAGTATTTT	CASSQLPGQGRTDTQYF
TRBD1	TRBV6-4	TRBJ2-7	.	TGTGCCAGCAGTGGAGACAGGGGGTACAACTCCTACGAGCAGTACTTC	CASSGDRGYNSYEQYF
.	TRBV30	TRBJ1-6	.	TGTGCCTGGAGGTCAGGGAATTCACCCCTCCACTTT	CAWRSGNSPLHF
.	TRBV14	TRBJ2-2	.	TGTGCCAGCAGCCTACAGTCCACCGGGGAGCTGTTTTTT	CASSLQSTGELFF
.	TRBV24-1	TRBJ2-2	.	TGTGCCACCAGTTCAGGGGAAAACACCGGGGAGCTGTTTTTT	CATSSGENTGELFF
.	TRBV6-4	TRBJ1-4	.	TGTGCCAGCAGTGACTCGACTAAAAAACTGTTTTTT	CASSDSTKKLFF
.	TRBV19	TRBJ1-2	.	TGTGCCAGTAGTATTCAGGGAACATTACGATCCAACTATGGCTACACCTTC	CASSIQGTLRSNYGYTF
.	TRBV21-1	TRBJ2-5	.	TGTGCCAGCAGCAAAGTTTTGGTTACTAGCGGGGCCCAAGAGACCCAGTACTTC	CASSKVLVTSGAQETQYF